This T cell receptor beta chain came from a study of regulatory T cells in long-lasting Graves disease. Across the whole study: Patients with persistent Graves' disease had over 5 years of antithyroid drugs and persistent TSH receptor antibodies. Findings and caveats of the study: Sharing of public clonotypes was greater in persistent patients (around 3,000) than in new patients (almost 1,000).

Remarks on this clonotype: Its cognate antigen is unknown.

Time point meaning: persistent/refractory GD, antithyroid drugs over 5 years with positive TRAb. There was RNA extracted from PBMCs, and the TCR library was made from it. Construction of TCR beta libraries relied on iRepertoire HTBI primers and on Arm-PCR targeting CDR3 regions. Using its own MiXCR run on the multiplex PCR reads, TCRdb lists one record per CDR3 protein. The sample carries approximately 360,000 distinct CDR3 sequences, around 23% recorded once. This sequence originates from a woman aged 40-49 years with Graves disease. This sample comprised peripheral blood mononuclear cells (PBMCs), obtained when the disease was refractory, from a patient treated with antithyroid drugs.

CDR3 region: CASSFPGEGRDEQFF. CDR3 nucleotide sequence: TGTGCCAGCAGTTTTCCAGGGGAGGGGAGAGATGAGCAGTTCTTC. This chain joins TRBV12-3 or TRBV12-4 and TRBJ2-5, with TRBD2 as a possible D gene (7 bases). The J call may not be correct, given that the DNA end is closer to TRBJ2-1. CDR3 length equals 15 residues.